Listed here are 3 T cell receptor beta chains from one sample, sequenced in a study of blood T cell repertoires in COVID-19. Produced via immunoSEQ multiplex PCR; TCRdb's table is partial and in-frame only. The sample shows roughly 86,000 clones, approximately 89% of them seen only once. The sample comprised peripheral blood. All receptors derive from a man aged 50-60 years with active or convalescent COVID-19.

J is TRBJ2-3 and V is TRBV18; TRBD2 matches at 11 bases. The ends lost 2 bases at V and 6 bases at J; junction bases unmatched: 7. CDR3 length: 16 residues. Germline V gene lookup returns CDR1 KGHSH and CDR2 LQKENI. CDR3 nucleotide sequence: TGTGCCAGCTCACCAACTAGCGGGGGTATGGGGGATACGCAGTATTTT. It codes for CASSPTSGGMGDTQYF.

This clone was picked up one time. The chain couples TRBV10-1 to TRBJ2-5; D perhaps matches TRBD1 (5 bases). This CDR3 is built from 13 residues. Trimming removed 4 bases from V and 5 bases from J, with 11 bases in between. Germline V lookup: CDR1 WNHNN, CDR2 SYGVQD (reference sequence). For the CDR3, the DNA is TGCGCCAGCAGTGGGGGCCAGAGGGAGACCCAGTACTTC. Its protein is CASSGGQRETQYF.

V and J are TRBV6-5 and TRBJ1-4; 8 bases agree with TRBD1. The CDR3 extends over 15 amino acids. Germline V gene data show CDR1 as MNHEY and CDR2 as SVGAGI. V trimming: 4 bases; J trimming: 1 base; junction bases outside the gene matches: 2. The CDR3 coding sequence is TGTGCCAGCAGTTCCACAGGGGGAACTAATGAAAAACTGTTTTTT. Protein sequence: CASSSTGGTNEKLFF.